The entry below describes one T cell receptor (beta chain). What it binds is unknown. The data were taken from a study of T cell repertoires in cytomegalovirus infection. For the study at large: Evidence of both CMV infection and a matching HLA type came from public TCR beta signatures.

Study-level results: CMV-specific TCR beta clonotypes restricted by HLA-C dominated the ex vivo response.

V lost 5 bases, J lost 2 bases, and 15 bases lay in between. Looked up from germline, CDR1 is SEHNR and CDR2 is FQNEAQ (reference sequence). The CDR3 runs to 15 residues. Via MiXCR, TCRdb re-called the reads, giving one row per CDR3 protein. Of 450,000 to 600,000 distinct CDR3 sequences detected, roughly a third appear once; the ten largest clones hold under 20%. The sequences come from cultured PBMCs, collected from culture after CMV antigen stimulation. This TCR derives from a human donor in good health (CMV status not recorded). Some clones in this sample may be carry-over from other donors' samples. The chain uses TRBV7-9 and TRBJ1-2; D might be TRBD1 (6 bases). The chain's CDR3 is CASSPPTGTNYGYTF. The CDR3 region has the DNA TGTGCCAGCAGCCCTCCAACCGGGACAAACTATGGCTACACCTTC.